This TCR beta chain was sequenced in a study of T-cell memory formation after mild COVID-19. TCRdb re-called the 5' RACE reads with MiXCR, one entry per CDR3 protein. The profile shows 49,000 or so distinct CDR3 sequences, approximately 6.6% of them singletons. V gave up 0 bases and J gave up 6 bases, with 7 bases separating them. The CDR3 has 13 amino acids. Per germline, CDR1 SGHRS and CDR2 YFSETQ. This clonotype was counted at least ten times. Sequenced input: PBMCs or a T cell subset sorted from them (not recorded which). This chain connects TRBV5-1 to TRBJ2-1; the D gene is possibly TRBD1 (5 bases). The receptor was derived from a man aged 18 to 30 who had mild COVID-19 (a few samples of this study predate the infection). Cell type and time point are not known. CDR3 loop: CASSLAGSNEQFF. For the CDR3, the DNA is TGCGCCAGCAGCTTGGCAGGGTCCAATGAGCAGTTCTTC.